This TCR beta chain was identified during a study of a mutant IDH1 vaccine in newly diagnosed glioma. Across the study: Vaccines were begun 4-6 weeks after radiotherapy alone, or with temozolomide cycles.

The CDR3 is 14 residues long. Trimming took 4 bases from V and 11 from J; bases not matched to a gene: 10. Germline V gene lookup returns CDR1 LNHDA and CDR2 SQIVND (reference sequence). Indicated time point: week 11, during vaccination. Doses consisted of 300 ug of mutant IDH1 20-mer peptide each, paired with topical imiquimod. Points from the study as a whole: Seemingly, top peripheral T cell clonotype changes bore no relation to pseudoprogression.

TCRdb keeps only in-frame clones here, not all; method: immunoSEQ multiplex PCR. Found here are roughly 120,000 clones, 80% of them singletons; the top ten hold less than 7%. Notes on this clone: Its cognate antigen is unknown.

Sample: PBMCs, taken from a glioma patient whose treatment included an IDH1 peptide vaccine. This receptor was identified in a middle-aged man with glioma. The genes are TRBV19 and TRBJ1-1; 10 nucleotides match TRBD1. The CDR3 reads CASSKTGGVAWAFF. DNA of the CDR3: TGTGCCAGTAGTAAGACAGGGGGCGTAGCCTGGGCTTTCTTT. The variable domain in full, with the rest retrieved from reference TRBV19 and TRBJ1-1, is DGGITQSPKYLFRKEGQNVTLSCEQNLNHDAMYWYRQDPGQGLRLIYYSQIVNDFQKGDIAEGYSVSREKKESFPLTVTSAQKNPTAFYLCASSKTGGVAWAFFGQGTRLTVV.